Listed below are T cell receptor beta chains from one sample, sequenced in a study of naive and memory T cell subsets. TCRdb re-derived calls from the UMI-ligation and nested PCR reads in MiXCR, one entry per CDR3 protein. The sample yields 95,000 to 150,000 distinct CDR3 sequences, roughly 32% seen once. The sequencing sample was made of central memory CD4+ T cells from blood. These receptors were taken from a human donor in good health. Both conserved end residues are part of each CDR3. Each record gives: V gene, D gene, clone size, J gene, CDR3 protein, CDR3 DNA. The D gene is left open where the match is weak. Expanded clones are given a class, and other clones once, few, many or no size at all.

v_gene: TRBV27; d_gene: NA; abundance: NA; j_gene: TRBJ2-6; CDR3aa: CASSYQGSGANVLTF; CDR3nt: TGTGCCAGCAGTTACCAGGGCTCTGGGGCCAACGTCCTGACTTTC
v_gene: TRBV30; d_gene: NA; abundance: NA; j_gene: TRBJ2-7; CDR3aa: CAWSPNPPFWGKGITYEQYF; CDR3nt: TGTGCCTGGAGCCCCAATCCGCCCTTTTGGGGGAAAGGGATAACCTACGAGCAGTACTTC
v_gene: TRBV20-1; d_gene: NA; abundance: NA; j_gene: TRBJ2-3; CDR3aa: CSARKRRAHSTDTQYF; CDR3nt: TGCAGTGCTAGGAAAAGGAGAGCGCATAGCACAGATACGCAGTATTTT
v_gene: TRBV5-1; d_gene: TRBD1; abundance: few; j_gene: TRBJ2-7; CDR3aa: CASSGTGFNEQYF; CDR3nt: TGCGCCAGCTCGGGGACAGGGTTCAACGAGCAGTACTTC
v_gene: TRBV6-5; d_gene: NA; abundance: NA; j_gene: TRBJ1-2; CDR3aa: CASSLVGGPRGYGYTF; CDR3nt: TGTGCCAGCAGCCTTGTCGGGGGGCCTAGGGGCTATGGCTACACCTTC
v_gene: TRBV19; d_gene: TRBD1; abundance: once; j_gene: TRBJ2-7; CDR3aa: CASSPRTGDEQYF; CDR3nt: TGTGCCAGTAGTCCCCGGACAGGTGACGAGCAGTACTTC
v_gene: TRBV18; d_gene: TRBD2; abundance: NA; j_gene: TRBJ2-5; CDR3aa: CASSPRLAGGETQYF; CDR3nt: TGTGCCAGCTCACCACGCCTAGCGGGAGGAGAGACCCAGTACTTC
v_gene: TRBV7-6; d_gene: TRBD1; abundance: NA; j_gene: TRBJ2-5; CDR3aa: CASSSTGQETQYF; CDR3nt: TGTGCCAGCAGCTCGACAGGGCAAGAGACCCAGTACTTC
v_gene: TRBV5-1; d_gene: TRBD1; abundance: NA; j_gene: TRBJ1-4; CDR3aa: CASSNRQGNNEKLFF; CDR3nt: TGCGCCAGCAGCAACAGACAGGGGAATAATGAAAAACTGTTTTTT
v_gene: TRBV12-3/TRBV12-4; d_gene: TRBD2; abundance: few; j_gene: TRBJ2-7; CDR3aa: CASTRTSEQYF; CDR3nt: TGTGCCAGCACCCGGACTAGCGAGCAGTACTTC
v_gene: TRBV10-2; d_gene: NA; abundance: NA; j_gene: TRBJ2-1; CDR3aa: CASSYELSSYNEQFF; CDR3nt: TGCGCCAGCAGCTACGAACTAAGCTCCTACAATGAGCAGTTCTTC
v_gene: TRBV10-3; d_gene: TRBD2; abundance: few; j_gene: TRBJ2-1; CDR3aa: CAISESQLAGTHNEQFF; CDR3nt: TGTGCCATCAGTGAGTCCCAACTAGCGGGAACCCACAATGAGCAGTTCTTC
v_gene: TRBV6-5; d_gene: NA; abundance: NA; j_gene: TRBJ2-3; CDR3aa: CASSLRRFTDTQYF; CDR3nt: TGTGCCAGCAGTTTACGGCGGTTCACAGATACGCAGTATTTT
v_gene: TRBV14; d_gene: TRBD2; abundance: NA; j_gene: TRBJ2-4; CDR3aa: CASSQRKTSGSTDIQYF; CDR3nt: TGTGCCAGCAGCCAACGGAAGACTAGCGGGAGCACGGACATTCAGTACTTC
v_gene: TRBV5-5; d_gene: NA; abundance: few; j_gene: TRBJ2-5; CDR3aa: CASTTIFPLETQYF; CDR3nt: TGTGCCAGCACCACTATCTTCCCCCTAGAGACCCAGTACTTC
v_gene: TRBV12-3/TRBV12-4; d_gene: TRBD1; abundance: NA; j_gene: TRBJ1-1; CDR3aa: CASREQGYTEAFF; CDR3nt: TGTGCCAGCAGGGAACAGGGGTACACTGAAGCTTTCTTT
v_gene: TRBV6-5; d_gene: NA; abundance: NA; j_gene: TRBJ1-5; CDR3aa: CASRSIGGLQPQHF; CDR3nt: TGTGCCAGCAGATCGATAGGGGGGCTCCAGCCCCAGCATTTT
v_gene: TRBV9; d_gene: TRBD2; abundance: few; j_gene: TRBJ2-3; CDR3aa: CASSTRLAAPNTQYF; CDR3nt: TGTGCCAGCAGCACCCGACTAGCGGCCCCTAATACGCAGTATTTT
v_gene: TRBV7-8; d_gene: NA; abundance: NA; j_gene: TRBJ2-7; CDR3aa: CASSIPPGRQSYEQYF; CDR3nt: TGTGCCAGCAGTATTCCGCCGGGACGCCAGTCCTACGAGCAGTACTTC
v_gene: TRBV20-1; d_gene: NA; abundance: NA; j_gene: TRBJ2-2; CDR3aa: CSALRKTSTGELFF; CDR3nt: TGCAGTGCCCTTCGGAAGACGAGCACCGGGGAGCTGTTTTTT
v_gene: TRBV7-2; d_gene: NA; abundance: NA; j_gene: TRBJ2-1; CDR3aa: CASSNFRQEQFF; CDR3nt: TGTGCCAGCAGCAATTTTAGGCAGGAGCAGTTCTTC
v_gene: TRBV29-1; d_gene: NA; abundance: few; j_gene: TRBJ1-5; CDR3aa: CSVRGANSNQPQHF; CDR3nt: TGCAGCGTTCGGGGGGCCAACAGCAATCAGCCCCAGCATTTT
v_gene: TRBV6-2/TRBV6-3; d_gene: NA; abundance: NA; j_gene: TRBJ1-5; CDR3aa: CASSYKTTDNSNQPQHF; CDR3nt: TGTGCCAGCAGTTATAAAACGACAGACAATAGCAATCAGCCCCAGCATTTT
v_gene: TRBV5-1; d_gene: NA; abundance: few; j_gene: TRBJ1-2; CDR3aa: CASSLDGWQGGYTF; CDR3nt: TGCGCCAGCAGCTTGGATGGATGGCAGGGAGGCTACACCTTC
v_gene: TRBV6-2/TRBV6-3; d_gene: NA; abundance: NA; j_gene: TRBJ1-5; CDR3aa: CASSSRISNQPQHF; CDR3nt: TGTGCCAGCAGTTCGAGAATTAGCAATCAGCCCCAGCATTTT
v_gene: TRBV5-6; d_gene: TRBD1; abundance: few; j_gene: TRBJ2-7; CDR3aa: CASSPDRDEQYF; CDR3nt: TGTGCCAGCAGCCCAGACAGGGACGAGCAGTACTTC
v_gene: TRBV7-2; d_gene: NA; abundance: few; j_gene: TRBJ2-1; CDR3aa: CASSPRGSSYNEQFF; CDR3nt: TGTGCCAGCAGCCCCCGGGGTAGCTCCTACAATGAGCAGTTCTTC
v_gene: TRBV5-1; d_gene: NA; abundance: few; j_gene: TRBJ2-1; CDR3aa: CASSLVTSYNEQFF; CDR3nt: TGCGCCAGCAGCTTGGTAACATCCTACAATGAGCAGTTCTTC
v_gene: TRBV20-1; d_gene: TRBD1; abundance: NA; j_gene: TRBJ1-2; CDR3aa: CSARGQVHGYTF; CDR3nt: TGCAGTGCGAGAGGACAGGTCCATGGCTACACCTTC
v_gene: TRBV7-9; d_gene: TRBD1; abundance: NA; j_gene: TRBJ2-3; CDR3aa: CASSLLDREWADTQYF; CDR3nt: TGTGCCAGCAGCTTACTCGACAGGGAGTGGGCAGATACGCAGTATTTT
v_gene: TRBV20-1; d_gene: NA; abundance: NA; j_gene: TRBJ1-5; CDR3aa: CSAVQGRWQPQHF; CDR3nt: TGCAGTGCGGTCCAGGGGCGGTGGCAGCCCCAGCATTTT
v_gene: TRBV18; d_gene: NA; abundance: NA; j_gene: TRBJ2-7; CDR3aa: CASSPRQPPYEQYF; CDR3nt: TGTGCCAGCTCACCAAGACAGCCGCCCTACGAGCAGTACTTC
v_gene: TRBV5-1; d_gene: NA; abundance: NA; j_gene: TRBJ1-2; CDR3aa: CASSLGGNKDYGYTF; CDR3nt: TGCGCCAGCAGCTTGGGTGGGAACAAGGACTATGGCTACACCTTC
v_gene: TRBV29-1; d_gene: NA; abundance: many; j_gene: TRBJ2-7; CDR3aa: CSVKSRSSYEQYF; CDR3nt: TGCAGCGTTAAATCGAGGAGCTCCTACGAGCAGTACTTC
v_gene: TRBV20-1; d_gene: NA; abundance: few; j_gene: TRBJ1-2; CDR3aa: CSARVSGQGLSGYTF; CDR3nt: TGCAGTGCTAGAGTCTCAGGTCAGGGACTTTCGGGCTACACCTTC
v_gene: TRBV28; d_gene: TRBD1; abundance: few; j_gene: TRBJ1-2; CDR3aa: CASRRDRGFTYGYTF; CDR3nt: TGTGCCAGCAGGAGGGACAGGGGGTTCACCTATGGCTACACCTTC
v_gene: TRBV6-1; d_gene: NA; abundance: NA; j_gene: TRBJ1-4; CDR3aa: CASSLRGKPVVLELFF; CDR3nt: TGTGCCAGCAGTCTACGGGGCAAGCCCGTCGTTTTGGAACTGTTTTTT
v_gene: TRBV28; d_gene: NA; abundance: few; j_gene: TRBJ1-1; CDR3aa: CASSLTPTQGAEAFF; CDR3nt: TGTGCCAGCAGTTTAACCCCCACGCAAGGGGCTGAAGCTTTCTTT
v_gene: TRBV24-1; d_gene: TRBD2; abundance: few; j_gene: TRBJ2-5; CDR3aa: CATSDKRAGGPETQYF; CDR3nt: TGTGCCACCAGTGATAAACGAGCGGGAGGGCCGGAGACCCAGTACTTC
v_gene: TRBV12-3/TRBV12-4; d_gene: NA; abundance: few; j_gene: TRBJ2-3; CDR3aa: CASSPGVNTDTQYF; CDR3nt: TGTGCCAGCAGTCCTGGTGTAAACACAGATACGCAGTATTTT
v_gene: TRBV12-3/TRBV12-4; d_gene: TRBD1; abundance: few; j_gene: TRBJ2-3; CDR3aa: CASSQSDRGTDTQYF; CDR3nt: TGTGCCAGCAGTCAATCGGACAGGGGCACAGATACGCAGTATTTT
v_gene: TRBV24-1; d_gene: NA; abundance: NA; j_gene: TRBJ2-1; CDR3aa: CATSDSVWSSYNEQFF; CDR3nt: TGTGCCACCAGTGATTCCGTATGGAGCTCCTACAATGAGCAGTTCTTC
v_gene: TRBV29-1; d_gene: NA; abundance: many; j_gene: TRBJ2-1; CDR3aa: CSADFYNEQFF; CDR3nt: TGCAGCGCTGACTTCTACAATGAGCAGTTCTTC
v_gene: TRBV16; d_gene: NA; abundance: many; j_gene: TRBJ2-7; CDR3aa: CASSQGNYEQYF; CDR3nt: TGTGCCAGCAGCCAAGGGAACTACGAGCAGTACTTC
v_gene: TRBV20-1; d_gene: TRBD2; abundance: few; j_gene: TRBJ2-1; CDR3aa: CSARGSSGWNEQFF; CDR3nt: TGCAGTGCTAGAGGCTCTAGCGGATGGAATGAGCAGTTCTTC
v_gene: TRBV18; d_gene: NA; abundance: many; j_gene: TRBJ2-3; CDR3aa: CASSLRHTSTDTQYF; CDR3nt: TGTGCCAGCTCACTTCGACATACTAGCACAGATACGCAGTATTTT
v_gene: TRBV18; d_gene: TRBD2; abundance: NA; j_gene: TRBJ2-1; CDR3aa: CASSPSLAGGSYNEQFF; CDR3nt: TGTGCCAGCTCACCCTCACTAGCGGGAGGTTCCTACAATGAGCAGTTCTTC
v_gene: TRBV20-1; d_gene: TRBD1; abundance: NA; j_gene: TRBJ2-5; CDR3aa: CSAHRGQGVLETQYF; CDR3nt: TGCAGTGCCCATCGGGGACAGGGGGTTCTTGAGACCCAGTACTTC
v_gene: TRBV7-2; d_gene: NA; abundance: NA; j_gene: TRBJ2-3; CDR3aa: CASSSGRGQADTQYF; CDR3nt: TGTGCCAGCAGCTCTGGGAGGGGGCAGGCAGATACGCAGTATTTT
v_gene: TRBV20-1; d_gene: NA; abundance: many; j_gene: TRBJ2-3; CDR3aa: CSARANTDTQYF; CDR3nt: TGCAGTGCTAGAGCAAACACAGATACGCAGTATTTT
v_gene: TRBV6-2/TRBV6-3; d_gene: TRBD2; abundance: few; j_gene: TRBJ2-2; CDR3aa: CASSYHPTSGSTGELFF; CDR3nt: TGTGCCAGCAGTTACCATCCAACTAGCGGGAGTACCGGGGAGCTGTTTTTT
v_gene: TRBV12-3/TRBV12-4; d_gene: TRBD1; abundance: many; j_gene: TRBJ2-5; CDR3aa: CASSLDRQETQYF; CDR3nt: TGTGCCAGCAGTTTGGACAGGCAAGAGACCCAGTACTTC
v_gene: TRBV5-1; d_gene: NA; abundance: NA; j_gene: TRBJ1-1; CDR3aa: CASSPRVGAEAFF; CDR3nt: TGCGCCAGCAGCCCCCGAGTAGGGGCTGAAGCTTTCTTT
v_gene: TRBV28; d_gene: NA; abundance: few; j_gene: TRBJ1-5; CDR3aa: CASTVMSPSGSQPQHF; CDR3nt: TGTGCCAGCACCGTCATGTCCCCCAGCGGGAGTCAGCCCCAGCATTTT
v_gene: TRBV7-9; d_gene: NA; abundance: few; j_gene: TRBJ2-7; CDR3aa: CASSFGQPSYEQYF; CDR3nt: TGTGCCAGCAGCTTCGGACAGCCCTCCTACGAGCAGTACTTC
v_gene: TRBV9; d_gene: NA; abundance: NA; j_gene: TRBJ2-3; CDR3aa: CASSVASGGKSDTQYF; CDR3nt: TGTGCCAGCAGCGTAGCTTCTGGCGGGAAGTCAGATACGCAGTATTTT
v_gene: TRBV28; d_gene: NA; abundance: NA; j_gene: TRBJ1-5; CDR3aa: CASSRLLGSNQPQHF; CDR3nt: TGTGCCAGCAGTAGATTGCTGGGTAGCAATCAGCCCCAGCATTTT
v_gene: TRBV6-1; d_gene: NA; abundance: NA; j_gene: TRBJ1-1; CDR3aa: CASRSDSANTEAFF; CDR3nt: TGTGCCAGCAGATCGGACAGCGCCAACACTGAAGCTTTCTTT
v_gene: TRBV12-3/TRBV12-4; d_gene: TRBD1; abundance: NA; j_gene: TRBJ1-5; CDR3aa: CASSFHRGIGQPQHF; CDR3nt: TGTGCCAGCAGTTTCCACAGGGGAATCGGGCAGCCCCAGCATTTT
v_gene: TRBV6-2/TRBV6-3; d_gene: TRBD1; abundance: NA; j_gene: TRBJ1-5; CDR3aa: CASSRTGDHQPQHF; CDR3nt: TGTGCCAGCAGTAGGACAGGGGATCATCAGCCCCAGCATTTT